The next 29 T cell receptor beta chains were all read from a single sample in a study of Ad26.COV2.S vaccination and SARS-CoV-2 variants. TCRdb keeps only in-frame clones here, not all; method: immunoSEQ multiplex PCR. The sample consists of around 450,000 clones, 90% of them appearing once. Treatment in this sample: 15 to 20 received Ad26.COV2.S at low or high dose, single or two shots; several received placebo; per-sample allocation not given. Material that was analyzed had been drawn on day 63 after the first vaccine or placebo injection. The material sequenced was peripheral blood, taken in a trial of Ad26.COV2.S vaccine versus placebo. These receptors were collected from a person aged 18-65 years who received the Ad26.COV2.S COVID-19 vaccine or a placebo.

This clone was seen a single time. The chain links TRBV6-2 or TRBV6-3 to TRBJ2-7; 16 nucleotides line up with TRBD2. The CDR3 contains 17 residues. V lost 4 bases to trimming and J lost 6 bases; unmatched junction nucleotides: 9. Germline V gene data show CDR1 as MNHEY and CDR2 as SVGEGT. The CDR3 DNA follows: TGTGCCAGCAGTTCCGGGACTAGCGGGAGGGCCTCGGGCGAGCAGTACTTC. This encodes CASSSGTSGRASGEQYF.

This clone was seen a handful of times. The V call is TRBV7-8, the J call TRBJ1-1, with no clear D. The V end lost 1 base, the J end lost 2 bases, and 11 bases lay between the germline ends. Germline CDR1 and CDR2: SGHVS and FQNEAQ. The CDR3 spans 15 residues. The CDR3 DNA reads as TGTGCCAGCAGCTTAGGTTACCCAGACAACACTGAAGCTTTCTTT. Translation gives CASSLGYPDNTEAFF.

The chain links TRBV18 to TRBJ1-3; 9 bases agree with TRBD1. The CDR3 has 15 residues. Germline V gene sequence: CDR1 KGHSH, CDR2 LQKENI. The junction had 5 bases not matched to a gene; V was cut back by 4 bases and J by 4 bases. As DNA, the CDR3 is TGTGCCAGCTCACGGGACAGGGCCCTCGGAAACACCATATATTTT. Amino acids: CASSRDRALGNTIYF.

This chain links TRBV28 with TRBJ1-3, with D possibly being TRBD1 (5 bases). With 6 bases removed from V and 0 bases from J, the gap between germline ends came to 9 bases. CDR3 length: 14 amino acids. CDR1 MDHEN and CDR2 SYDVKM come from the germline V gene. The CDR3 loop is CASSPGLSGNTIYF. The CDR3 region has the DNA TGTGCCAGCAGCCCGGGACTCTCTGGAAACACCATATATTTT.

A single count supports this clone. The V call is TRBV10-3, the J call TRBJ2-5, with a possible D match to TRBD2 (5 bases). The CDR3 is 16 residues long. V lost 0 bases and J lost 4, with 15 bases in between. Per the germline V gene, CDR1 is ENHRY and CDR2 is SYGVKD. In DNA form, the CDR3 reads TGTGCCATCAGTGAGTCGAGCGGACGTGGGTTAGAGACCCAGTACTTC. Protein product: CAISESSGRGLETQYF.

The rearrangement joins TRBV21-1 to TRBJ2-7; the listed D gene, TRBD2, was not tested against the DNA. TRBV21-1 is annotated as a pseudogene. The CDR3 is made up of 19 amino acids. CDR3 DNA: TGTGCCAGCAGCAAAGGTTGTTCGTGGGTTTCGGGACTGGAGTACGAGCAGTACTTC. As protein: CASSKGCSWVSGLEYEQYF.

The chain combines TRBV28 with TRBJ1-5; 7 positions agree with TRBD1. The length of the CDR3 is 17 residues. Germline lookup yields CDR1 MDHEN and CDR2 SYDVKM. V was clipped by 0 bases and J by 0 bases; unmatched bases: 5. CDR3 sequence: CASSLWGTAYSNQPQHF. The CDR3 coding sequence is TGTGCCAGCAGTTTATGGGGGACAGCTTATAGCAATCAGCCCCAGCATTTT.

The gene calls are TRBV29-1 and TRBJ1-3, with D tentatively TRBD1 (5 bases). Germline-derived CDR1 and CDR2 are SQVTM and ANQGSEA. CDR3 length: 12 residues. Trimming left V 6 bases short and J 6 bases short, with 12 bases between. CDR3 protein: CSVSAGENTIYF. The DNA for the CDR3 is TGCAGCGTCTCGGCGGGGGAAAACACCATATATTTT.

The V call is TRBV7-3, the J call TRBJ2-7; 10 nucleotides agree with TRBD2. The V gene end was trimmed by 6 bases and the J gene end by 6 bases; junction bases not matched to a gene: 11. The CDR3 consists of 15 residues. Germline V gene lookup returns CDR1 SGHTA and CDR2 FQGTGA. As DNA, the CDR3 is TGTGCCAGCAGTACTGAAGGGACTAGCGCGCGCGAGCAGTACTTC. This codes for CASSTEGTSAREQYF.

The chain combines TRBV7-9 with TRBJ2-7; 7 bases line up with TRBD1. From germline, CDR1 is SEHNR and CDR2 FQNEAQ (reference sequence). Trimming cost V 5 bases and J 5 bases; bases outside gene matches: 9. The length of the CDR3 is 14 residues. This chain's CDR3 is CASSPRQGVDEQYF. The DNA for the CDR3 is TGTGCCAGCAGCCCCCGACAGGGCGTGGACGAGCAGTACTTC.

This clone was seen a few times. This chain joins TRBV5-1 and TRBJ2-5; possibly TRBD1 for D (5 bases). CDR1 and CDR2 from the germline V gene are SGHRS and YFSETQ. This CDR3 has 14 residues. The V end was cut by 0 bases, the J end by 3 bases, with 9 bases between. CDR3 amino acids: CASSLGIGEETQYF. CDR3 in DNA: TGCGCCAGCAGCTTGGGGATAGGGGAAGAGACCCAGTACTTC.

The CDR3: CASSSPGQSTYEQYF. The CDR3 DNA reads TGTGCCAGCAGCTCCCCGGGACAGTCCACCTACGAGCAGTACTTC. V usage is TRBV5-4 and J usage is TRBJ2-7; 7 bases align to TRBD1. The germline gives CDR1 SGHNT, CDR2 YYREEE (reference sequence). The CDR3 is made up of 15 amino acids. J was trimmed by 2 bases and V by 3 bases; bases with no gene match: 8.

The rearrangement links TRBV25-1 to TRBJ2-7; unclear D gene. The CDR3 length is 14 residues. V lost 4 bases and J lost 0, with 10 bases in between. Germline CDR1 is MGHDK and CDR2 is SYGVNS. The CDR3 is CASSAGEVSYEQYF. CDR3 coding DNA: TGTGCCAGCAGTGCTGGTGAGGTCTCCTACGAGCAGTACTTC.

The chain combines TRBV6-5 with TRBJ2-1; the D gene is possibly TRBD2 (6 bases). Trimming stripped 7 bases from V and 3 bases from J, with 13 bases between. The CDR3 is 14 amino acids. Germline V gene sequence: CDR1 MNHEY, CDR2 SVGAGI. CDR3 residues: CASKGVADYNEQFF. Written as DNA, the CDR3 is TGTGCCAGCAAGGGAGTAGCGGACTACAATGAGCAGTTCTTC.

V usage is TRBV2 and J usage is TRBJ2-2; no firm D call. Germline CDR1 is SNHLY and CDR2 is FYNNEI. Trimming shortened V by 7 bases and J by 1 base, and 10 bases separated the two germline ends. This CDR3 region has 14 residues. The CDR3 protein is CASNGRLNTGELFF. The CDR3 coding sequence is TGTGCCAGCAATGGGCGATTGAACACCGGGGAGCTGTTTTTT. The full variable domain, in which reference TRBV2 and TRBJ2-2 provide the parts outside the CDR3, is EPEVTQTPSHQVTQMGQEVILRCVPISNHLYFYWYRQILGQKVEFLVSFYNNEISEKSEIFDDQFSVERPDGSNFTLKIRSTKLEDSAMYFCASNGRLNTGELFFGEGSRLTVL.

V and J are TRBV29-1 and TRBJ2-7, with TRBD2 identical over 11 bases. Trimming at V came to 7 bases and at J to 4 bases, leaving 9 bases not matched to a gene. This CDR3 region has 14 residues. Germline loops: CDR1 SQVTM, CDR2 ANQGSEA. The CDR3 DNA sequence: TGCAGCGCCAATGGGGGGACTAGCGGATACGAGCAGTACTTC. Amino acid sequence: CSANGGTSGYEQYF.

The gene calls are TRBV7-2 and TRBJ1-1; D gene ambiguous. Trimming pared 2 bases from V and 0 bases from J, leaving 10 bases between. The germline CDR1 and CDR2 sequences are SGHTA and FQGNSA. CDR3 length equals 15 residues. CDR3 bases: TGTGCCAGCAGCTTACCTACCCTAATGAACACTGAAGCTTTCTTT. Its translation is CASSLPTLMNTEAFF.

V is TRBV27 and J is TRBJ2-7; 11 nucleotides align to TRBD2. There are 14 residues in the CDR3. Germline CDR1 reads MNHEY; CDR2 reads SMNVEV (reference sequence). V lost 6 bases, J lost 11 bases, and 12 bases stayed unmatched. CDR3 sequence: CASRLLAGGKGEYF. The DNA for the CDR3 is TGTGCCAGCAGATTGCTAGCGGGAGGAAAAGGAGAGTACTTC.

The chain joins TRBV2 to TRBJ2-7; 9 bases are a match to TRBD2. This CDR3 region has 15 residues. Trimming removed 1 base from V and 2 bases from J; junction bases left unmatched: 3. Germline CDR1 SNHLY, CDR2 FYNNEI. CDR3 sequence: CASSEEAGGTYEQYF. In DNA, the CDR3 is TGTGCCAGCAGTGAAGAGGCGGGAGGGACCTACGAGCAGTACTTC.

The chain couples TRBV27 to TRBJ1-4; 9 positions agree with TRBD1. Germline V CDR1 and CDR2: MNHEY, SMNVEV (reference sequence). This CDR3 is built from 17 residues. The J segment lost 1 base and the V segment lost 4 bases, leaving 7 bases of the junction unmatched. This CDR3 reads CASSSRTGVGTNEKLFF. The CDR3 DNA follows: TGTGCCAGCAGTTCCAGGACAGGGGTGGGAACTAATGAAAAACTGTTTTTT.

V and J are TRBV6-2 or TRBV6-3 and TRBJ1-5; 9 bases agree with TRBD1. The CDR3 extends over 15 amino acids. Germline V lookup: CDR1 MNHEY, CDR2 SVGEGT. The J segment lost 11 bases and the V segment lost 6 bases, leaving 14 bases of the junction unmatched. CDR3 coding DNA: TGTGCCAGCAGCTCCGTCCCGGGACAGGGTTGGGCCCAGCATTTT. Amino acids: CASSSVPGQGWAQHF.

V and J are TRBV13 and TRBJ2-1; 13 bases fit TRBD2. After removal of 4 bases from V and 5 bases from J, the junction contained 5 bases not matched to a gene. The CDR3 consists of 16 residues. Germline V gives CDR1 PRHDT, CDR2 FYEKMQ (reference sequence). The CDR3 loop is CASSSGLAGEHNEQFF. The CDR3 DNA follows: TGTGCCAGCAGCTCCGGACTAGCGGGAGAACACAATGAGCAGTTCTTC.

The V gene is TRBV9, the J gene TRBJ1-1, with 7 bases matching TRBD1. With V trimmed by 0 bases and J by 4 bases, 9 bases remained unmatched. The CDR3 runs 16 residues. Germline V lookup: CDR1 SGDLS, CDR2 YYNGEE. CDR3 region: CASSVDTGDGGTEAFF. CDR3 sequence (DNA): TGTGCCAGCAGCGTAGACACAGGGGACGGGGGCACTGAAGCTTTCTTT.

CDR3 in DNA: TGTGCCAGCTCACCGGGACTAGATTTCCAAGAGACCCAGTACTTC. Its protein is CASSPGLDFQETQYF. The V gene is TRBV18, the J gene TRBJ2-5; TRBD2 matches at 8 bases. V shed 3 bases, J shed 1 base, and the junction held 4 bases outside the gene matches. CDR1 and CDR2 from the germline V gene are KGHSH and LQKENI. This CDR3 is 15 amino acids long.

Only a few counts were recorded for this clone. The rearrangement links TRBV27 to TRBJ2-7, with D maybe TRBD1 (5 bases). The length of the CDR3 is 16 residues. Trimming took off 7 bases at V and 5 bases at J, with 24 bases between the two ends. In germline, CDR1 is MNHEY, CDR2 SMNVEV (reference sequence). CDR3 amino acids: CASKASRGSLLHEQYF. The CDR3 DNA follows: TGTGCCAGCAAAGCTTCTAGGGGAAGCCTACTCCACGAGCAGTACTTC.

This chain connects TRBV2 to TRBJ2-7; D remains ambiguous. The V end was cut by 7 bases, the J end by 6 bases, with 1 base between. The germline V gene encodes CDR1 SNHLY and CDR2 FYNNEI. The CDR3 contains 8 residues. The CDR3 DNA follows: TGTGCCAGCACCGAGCAGTACTTC. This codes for CASTEQYF.

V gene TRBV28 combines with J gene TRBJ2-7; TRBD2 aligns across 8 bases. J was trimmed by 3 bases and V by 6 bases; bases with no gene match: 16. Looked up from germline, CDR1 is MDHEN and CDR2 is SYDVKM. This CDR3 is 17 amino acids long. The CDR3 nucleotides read TGTGCCAGCAGGCTCCGGGGGTTTAGCGGGAAAGTCTACGAGCAGTACTTC. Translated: CASRLRGFSGKVYEQYF. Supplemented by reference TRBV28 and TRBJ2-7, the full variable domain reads DVKVTQSSRYLVKRTGEKVFLECVQDMDHENMFWYRQDPGLGLRLIYFSYDVKMKEKGDIPEGYSVSREKKERFSLILESASTNQTSMYLCASRLRGFSGKVYEQYFGPGTRLTVT.

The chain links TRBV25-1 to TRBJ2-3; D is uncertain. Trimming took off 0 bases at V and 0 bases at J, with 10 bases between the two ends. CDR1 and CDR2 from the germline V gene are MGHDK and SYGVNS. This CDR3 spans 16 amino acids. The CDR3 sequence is CASSEYRAASTDTQYF. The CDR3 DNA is TGTGCCAGCAGTGAATATAGGGCAGCTAGCACAGATACGCAGTATTTT.

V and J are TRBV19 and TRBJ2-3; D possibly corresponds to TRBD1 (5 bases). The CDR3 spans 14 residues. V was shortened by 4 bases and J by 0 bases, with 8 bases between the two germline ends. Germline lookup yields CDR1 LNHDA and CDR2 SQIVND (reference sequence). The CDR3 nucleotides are TGTGCCAGTAGTAGGGGCCCTAGCACAGATACGCAGTATTTT. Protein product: CASSRGPSTDTQYF. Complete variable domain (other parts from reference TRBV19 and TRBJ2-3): DGGITQSPKYLFRKEGQNVTLSCEQNLNHDAMYWYRQDPGQGLRLIYYSQIVNDFQKGDIAEGYSVSREKKESFPLTVTSAQKNPTAFYLCASSRGPSTDTQYFGPGTRLTVL.